A selection of T cell receptor beta chains follows, all from one sample in a study of blood T cell repertoires in COVID-19. TCRdb's table, derived via immunoSEQ multiplex PCR, lists solely in-frame clones and lacks some. The sample lists fewer than 250,000 clones; approximately 90% were seen once. The sequenced sample was peripheral blood. Source of these receptors: a man aged 45-65 years with COVID-19, enrolled during active disease. Both conserved end residues are part of each CDR3. Fields, in order: J gene, V gene, D gene, clone size, CDR3 protein, CDR3 DNA. D genes are given only for firm matches. Clone size is given for some rows only: seen once, a few or many times, or a class if the clone is expanded.

TRBJ1-5,TRBV5-1,TRBD1,-,CASSPQTGGQPQHF,TGCGCCAGCAGCCCTCAGACAGGGGGTCAGCCCCAGCATTTT
TRBJ1-6,TRBV6-6,TRBD1,-,CASSTWTGADSPLHF,TGTGCCAGCAGTACCTGGACAGGTGCTGATTCACCCCTCCACTTT
TRBJ2-7,TRBV11-2,-,-,CASSLRWGDEQYF,TGTGCCAGCAGCCTCCGCTGGGGGGACGAGCAGTACTTC
TRBJ1-1,TRBV12-5,-,few,CASGLTGGTEAFF,TGTGCTAGTGGTTTAACAGGAGGGACTGAAGCTTTCTTT
TRBJ2-1,TRBV24-1,TRBD2,-,CATSDGAGTSGMWNEQFF,TGTGCCACCAGTGATGGGGCCGGGACTAGCGGGATGTGGAATGAGCAGTTCTTC
TRBJ2-3,TRBV28,-,-,CASSQLPNFPRLTDTQYF,TGTGCCAGCAGTCAACTACCGAACTTTCCGCGGCTCACAGATACGCAGTATTTT
TRBJ2-3,TRBV5-1,TRBD2,-,CASSQARGGPDTQYF,TGCGCCAGCAGCCAAGCGCGGGGGGGTCCAGATACGCAGTATTTT
TRBJ2-4,TRBV24-1,-,once,CATSDQQGRYF,TGTGCCACCAGTGACCAACAGGGTAGATACTTC
TRBJ2-2,TRBV7-3,-,-,CASSLMGATGELFF,TGTGCCAGCAGCTTAATGGGAGCCACCGGGGAGCTGTTTTTT
TRBJ2-7,TRBV27,-,-,CASSLYPGLASGQDEQYF,TGTGCCAGCAGTTTATACCCAGGCCTGGCATCGGGACAAGACGAGCAGTACTTC
TRBJ2-7,TRBV21-1,-,-,CASSKLWGDIKYEQYF,TGTGCCAGCAGCAAACTCTGGGGAGATATTAAGTACGAGCAGTACTTC
TRBJ1-5,TRBV5-6,TRBD1,once,CASSSDRGHSNQPQHF,TGTGCCAGCAGCTCAGACAGGGGGCATAGCAATCAGCCCCAGCATTTT
TRBJ2-7,TRBV21-1,-,-,CASSPRQGVTYEQYF,TGTGCCAGCAGCCCGAGACAGGGGGTCACCTACGAGCAGTACTTC
TRBJ2-7,TRBV7-3,TRBD2,-,CASPIWRTSGWSSYEQYF,TGTGCCAGCCCCATTTGGAGGACTAGCGGTTGGAGCTCCTACGAGCAGTACTTC
TRBJ1-1,TRBV29-1,TRBD1,-,CSGDRGGTEAFF,TGCAGCGGAGACAGGGGAGGCACTGAAGCTTTCTTT
TRBJ2-7,TRBV7-8,-,-,CASSLETGGEQYF,TGTGCCAGCAGCTTAGAGACAGGTGGAGAGCAGTACTTC
TRBJ1-4,TRBV5-8,-,-,CASSFWSAEKLFF,TGTGCCAGCAGCTTTTGGTCCGCGGAAAAACTGTTTTTT
TRBJ2-5,TRBV7-8,TRBD2,-,CASSWKSGRQETQYF,TGTGCCAGCAGCTGGAAAAGCGGGAGGCAGGAGACCCAGTACTTC
TRBJ2-1,TRBV7-2,TRBD2,-,CASSLASGSTNEQFF,TGTGCCAGCAGCTTAGCTAGCGGGAGTACGAATGAGCAGTTCTTC
TRBJ2-5,TRBV5-1,TRBD2,-,CASSTGLAGDSETQYF,TGCGCCAGCAGCACCGGACTAGCGGGAGATTCAGAGACCCAGTACTTC
TRBJ1-5,TRBV7-2,TRBD1,-,CASSPRGTGNQPQHF,TGTGCCAGCAGCCCAAGGGGGACAGGTAATCAGCCCCAGCATTTT
TRBJ2-1,TRBV3-1/TRBV3-2,-,-,CASSNQNTVYNEQFF,TGTGCCAGCAGCAATCAAAACACCGTTTACAATGAGCAGTTCTTC
TRBJ1-6,TRBV5-4,-,-,CASSSNLGTGLGSPLHF,TGTGCCAGCAGCTCGAACCTCGGTACAGGGTTGGGTTCACCCCTCCACTTT
TRBJ2-1,TRBV27,TRBD2,-,CASSPNGGGGYNEQFF,TGTGCCAGCAGTCCTAACGGGGGGGGCGGCTACAATGAGCAGTTCTTC
TRBJ1-1,TRBV6-5,-,-,CASSLQGSVNTEAFF,TGTGCCAGCAGTTTACAGGGTTCGGTGAACACTGAAGCTTTCTTT
TRBJ2-7,TRBV4-1,-,-,CASSQDDIGGEQYF,TGCGCCAGCAGCCAAGATGACATCGGGGGCGAGCAGTACTTC
TRBJ1-1,TRBV5-4,TRBD1,-,CASSPYGQGSWMNTEAFF,TGTGCCAGCAGCCCCTACGGACAGGGTTCGTGGATGAACACTGAAGCTTTCTTT
TRBJ2-2,TRBV28,-,-,CASRPGMGAGTGELFF,TGTGCCAGCAGGCCTGGTATGGGGGCCGGGACCGGGGAGCTGTTTTTT
TRBJ1-3,TRBV6-5,TRBD1,-,CASSSDRGVSDTIYF,TGTGCCAGCAGTAGCGACAGGGGAGTTTCGGACACCATATATTTT
TRBJ1-6,TRBV19,-,-,CASSTPVGGAGDSPLHF,TGTGCCAGTAGTACCCCAGTAGGAGGGGCGGGGGATTCACCCCTCCACTTT
TRBJ2-3,TRBV24-1,-,-,CATSAGTDTQYF,TGTGCCACCAGTGCCGGCACAGATACGCAGTATTTT
TRBJ2-5,TRBV10-1,-,-,CASSEWFGHSETQYF,TGCGCCAGCAGTGAGTGGTTCGGACACTCAGAGACCCAGTACTTC
TRBJ2-1,TRBV6-4,-,-,CASSRLGSYNEQFF,TGTGCCAGCAGTCGGCTAGGCTCCTACAATGAGCAGTTCTTC
TRBJ2-5,TRBV7-6,-,-,CASSRLGETQYF,TGTGCCAGCAGCCGACTTGGGGAGACCCAGTACTTC
TRBJ1-3,TRBV5-4,-,-,CASSFWTQTQGGNTIYF,TGTGCCAGCAGCTTTTGGACACAAACCCAGGGTGGAAACACCATATATTTT
TRBJ2-3,TRBV19,TRBD1,-,CASSPGTATDTQYF,TGTGCCAGTAGTCCGGGGACAGCCACAGATACGCAGTATTTT
TRBJ2-5,TRBV28,-,-,CASSPYETQYF,TGTGCCAGCAGCCCCTACGAGACCCAGTACTTC
TRBJ1-1,TRBV18,-,-,CASSPPAGSKYTEAFF,TGTGCCAGCTCACCACCGGCAGGGTCGAAGTACACTGAAGCTTTCTTT
TRBJ1-1,TRBV2,-,-,CASSEDSADTEAFF,TGTGCCAGCAGTGAAGACTCCGCGGACACTGAAGCTTTCTTT
TRBJ1-4,TRBV6-5,-,-,CASSARGGRNEKLFF,TGTGCCAGCTCCGCGCGGGGAGGGAGGAATGAAAAACTGTTTTTT
TRBJ1-2,TRBV6-5,-,-,CASSPTTDNYGYTF,TGTGCCAGCAGTCCAACGACAGATAACTATGGCTACACCTTC
TRBJ2-3,TRBV12-3/TRBV12-4,-,-,CASSFPLTDTQYF,TGTGCCAGCAGTTTCCCCTTGACAGATACGCAGTATTTT
TRBJ2-7,TRBV6-5,TRBD2,-,CASSYGASGRFYEQYF,TGTGCCAGCAGTTACGGGGCTAGCGGGAGATTCTACGAGCAGTACTTC
TRBJ1-4,TRBV5-1,-,once,CASSFRQTNEKLFF,TGCGCCAGCAGCTTCCGACAGACGAATGAAAAACTGTTTTTT